Following are 6 T cell receptor beta chains from one sample sequenced in a study of long-term antiretroviral therapy in people with HIV. With survey level as its setting, the immunoSEQ assay was v3.0. Method: immunoSEQ multiplex PCR; TCRdb's copy keeps in-frame clones and lacks some. This sample has over 10,000 clones; 88% occur once, and the top ten carry roughly a fifth. Sequencing was performed on unsorted PBMCs, taken 2.1 years after starting antiretroviral therapy. These receptors came from a woman aged 40 to 55 with HIV.

This clone appeared a few times. The chain has TRBV4-3 and TRBJ1-2, with TRBD1 matching over 7 bases. There are 13 residues in the CDR3. The V and J ends lost 0 bases and 6 bases, in that order; junction bases with no gene match: 1. Looked up from germline, CDR1 is LGHNA and CDR2 is YSLEER. As DNA, the CDR3 is TGCGCCAGCAGCCAAGACAGGGGGGATGGCTACACCTTC. Amino acid sequence: CASSQDRGDGYTF.

J is TRBJ1-1 and V is TRBV7-2; no firm D call. The CDR3 has 13 amino acids. The V gene lost 8 bases and the J gene lost 3 bases, with 13 bases spanning the gap. Germline-derived CDR1 and CDR2 are SGHTA and FQGNSA. This chain's CDR3 is CASASRRDTEAFF. DNA for the CDR3: TGTGCCAGCGCCTCAAGAAGGGACACTGAAGCTTTCTTT.

In this sample, this clone turned up once. The V and J genes are TRBV4-3 and TRBJ2-3; 10 bases match TRBD2. V trimming: 2 bases; J trimming: 0 bases; junction bases outside the gene matches: 17. Germline CDR1 reads LGHNA; CDR2 reads YSLEER. The CDR3 has 21 residues. The CDR3 DNA is TGCGCCAGCAGCCAACGACCCCCGGGACTAGCGACCGGGGGGAGCACAGATACGCAGTATTTT. Protein: CASSQRPPGLATGGSTDTQYF.

The V gene is TRBV30, the J gene TRBJ1-3; D not resolved. Germline V gives CDR1 GTSNPN, CDR2 SVGIG (reference sequence). This CDR3 contains 12 residues. V was clipped by 5 bases and J by 4 bases, with 9 bases between them. The CDR3 coding sequence is TGTGCCTGGGGCTTTATCGGAAACACCATATATTTT. Protein product: CAWGFIGNTIYF.

The sample holds one count of this clone. This chain links TRBV21-1 with TRBJ1-1. TRBV21-1 is marked as a pseudogene. The CDR3 covers 15 residues. CDR3 sequence reads: CASVGTNLMNTEAFF. For the CDR3, the DNA is TGTGCCAGCGTCGGGACGAACCTGATGAACACTGAAGCTTTCTTT.

V gene TRBV6-6 combines with J gene TRBJ1-2; a weak D match, TRBD1 (6 bases). The germline gives CDR1 MNHNY, CDR2 SVGAGI (reference sequence). V gave up 0 bases and J gave up 4 bases, with 9 bases separating them. CDR3 size: 14 residues. The CDR3 here is CASSYSDRSYGYTF. CDR3 coding DNA: TGTGCCAGCAGTTACTCAGACAGGAGCTATGGCTACACCTTC.